The clone carrying this T cell receptor (beta chain) has a handful of counts. Its antigen is not identified. The data were obtained in a study of vaccination and CD4 T cells after COVID-19. Study in general: Overlapping peptides covering the spike proteins of SARS-CoV-2, HCoV-NL63, HCoV-OC43 and HCoV-229E were added to stimulate cells.

Treatment here: approximately 10-day PBMC culture with coronavirus spike peptide pools or control peptides (ViraFEST assay). According to the study, CD4+ T cells from the unexposed donor were gathered ahead of the COVID-19 pandemic (2011-2018). Cell supply allowing, SARS-CoV-2 S/N and four cold-coronavirus spikes probed unexposed-donor CD4+ T cells. Sequencing of DNA taken from cultured CD4+ T cells relied on the Oncomine TCR Beta short-read assay. Investigators obtained genomic DNA by extraction from cultured CD4+ T cells. A single record per CDR3 protein comes from TCRdb applying MiXCR to the PCR reads. The data show roughly 9,800 distinct CDR3 sequences, approximately 35% seen once. V lost 3 bases and J lost 3, with 7 bases in between. CDR1 is DFQATT, CDR2 SNEGSKA, per germline (reference sequence). The CDR3 covers 12 residues.

The sequence derives from a human donor in good health. The sequencing input was CD4+ T cells from blood, cultured in vitro. The chain recombines TRBV20-1 with TRBJ2-3; D perhaps matches TRBD2 (6 bases). CDR3 residues: CSASRGTDTQYF. The CDR3 nucleotides are TGCAGTGCTAGTCGGGGGACAGATACGCAGTATTTT.